Listed below are T cell receptor beta chains from one sample, sequenced in a study of blood T cell repertoires in COVID-19. Profiled with immunoSEQ multiplex PCR; TCRdb holds only in-frame clones, not every one. The sample consists of 200,000 to 300,000 clones, approximately 92% of them appearing once. The sample taken for sequencing was peripheral blood. Receptors were obtained from a young adult with COVID-19, enrolled during active disease. Each CDR3 is given with its conserved first and last residue. The D gene is left open where the match is weak. Part of the rows lack a size; the others show once, few, many or a class for expanded clones.

TRBV7-9	NA	NA	TRBJ1-3	CASSSSQLTGNGNTIYF	TGTGCCAGCAGCTCTAGTCAACTCACAGGGAATGGAAACACCATATATTTT
TRBV7-2	NA	NA	TRBJ1-2	CASSSTGYGYTF	TGTGCCAGCAGCTCGACAGGCTATGGCTACACCTTC
TRBV5-6	NA	NA	TRBJ2-3	CASSLPGEGTDTQYF	TGTGCCAGCAGCTTGCCGGGGGAAGGCACAGATACGCAGTATTTT
TRBV4-1	NA	NA	TRBJ2-7	CASSQTGRWSEQYF	TGCGCCAGCAGCCAAACAGGGAGATGGAGCGAGCAGTACTTC
TRBV9	NA	NA	TRBJ1-2	CASSVVTGYGYTF	TGTGCCAGCAGCGTAGTAACCGGCTATGGCTACACCTTC
TRBV19	TRBD1	NA	TRBJ2-3	CASGQGFTDTQYF	TGTGCCAGCGGACAGGGGTTCACAGATACGCAGTATTTT
TRBV19	TRBD1	once	TRBJ2-7	CASSKGTGPYEQYF	TGTGCCAGTAGTAAAGGGACAGGGCCCTACGAGCAGTACTTC
TRBV5-1	TRBD1	NA	TRBJ1-4	CASSIGQGGEKLFF	TGCGCCAGCAGCATTGGACAGGGAGGAGAAAAACTGTTTTTT
TRBV27	NA	once	TRBJ2-2	CASSLQVMYPNTGELFF	TGTGCCAGCAGTCTTCAGGTAATGTACCCGAACACCGGGGAGCTGTTTTTT
TRBV7-2	NA	NA	TRBJ2-5	CASSSDRTETQYF	TGTGCCAGCAGCTCAGACAGGACAGAGACCCAGTACTTC
TRBV7-2	NA	NA	TRBJ1-5	CASSEQGGNQPQHF	TGTGCCAGCAGCGAACAGGGTGGCAATCAGCCCCAGCATTTT
TRBV10-3	NA	NA	TRBJ1-6	CAISGGPNSPLHF	TGTGCCATCAGTGGTGGCCCTAATTCACCCCTCCACTTT
TRBV7-8	TRBD1	NA	TRBJ1-2	CASSFRQGANYGYTF	TGTGCCAGCAGCTTCCGACAGGGAGCTAACTATGGCTACACCTTC
TRBV5-4	TRBD2	NA	TRBJ2-3	CASRASGFSTDTQYF	TGTGCCAGCAGGGCTAGCGGGTTTTCCACAGATACGCAGTATTTT
TRBV4-1	NA	NA	TRBJ2-7	CASSQVDYEQYF	TGCGCCAGCAGCCAAGTAGACTACGAGCAGTACTTC
TRBV10-3	TRBD2	NA	TRBJ2-1	CAISGSGGDNEQFF	TGTGCCATCAGCGGTAGCGGGGGTGACAATGAGCAGTTCTTC
TRBV24-1	NA	NA	TRBJ1-2	CATSDGWGYTF	TGTGCCACCAGTGATGGCTGGGGCTACACCTTC
TRBV27	NA	NA	TRBJ1-6	CASSLLQGPLHF	TGTGCCAGCAGTTTATTACAGGGACCCCTCCACTTT
TRBV19	NA	once	TRBJ2-1	CASSITESYNEQFF	TGTGCCAGTAGTATTACAGAGTCCTACAATGAGCAGTTCTTC
TRBV6-1	TRBD1	NA	TRBJ1-2	CASSEGQYGYTF	TGTGCCAGCAGTGAGGGACAGTATGGCTACACCTTC
TRBV10-3	TRBD2	NA	TRBJ2-7	CAISVGSGGTYEQYF	TGTGCCATCAGTGTTGGTAGCGGGGGAACCTACGAGCAGTACTTC
TRBV30	TRBD1	NA	TRBJ1-2	CAAGQSGYTF	TGTGCGGCGGGACAGAGTGGCTACACCTTC
TRBV5-1	NA	NA	TRBJ1-1	CASASGVIGHTEAFF	TGCGCCAGCGCGAGCGGGGTGATTGGGCACACTGAAGCTTTCTTT
TRBV9	TRBD1	NA	TRBJ1-6	CASRRDRVESPLHF	TGTGCCAGCAGAAGGGACAGGGTGGAATCACCCCTCCACTTT
TRBV6-5	NA	NA	TRBJ2-7	CASSSTPSSGEQYF	TGTGCCAGCAGCTCGACCCCGTCTTCGGGAGAGCAGTACTTC
TRBV19	TRBD2	NA	TRBJ2-1	CASSIWVRGTSGIDEQFF	TGTGCCAGTAGTATTTGGGTGCGAGGGACTAGCGGGATCGATGAGCAGTTCTTC
TRBV6-2/TRBV6-3	TRBD1	NA	TRBJ1-5	CASSFNRGRYQPQHF	TGTGCCAGCAGTTTTAACAGGGGGCGATATCAGCCCCAGCATTTT
TRBV1	NA	once	TRBJ2-5	CTSSQGAEDFLVQYF	TGCACCAGCAGCCAAGGAGCGGAGGATTTCTTGGTCCAGTACTTC
TRBV3-1/TRBV3-2	TRBD1	NA	TRBJ2-1	CASSQTGEVYNEQFF	TGTGCCAGCAGCCAGACAGGGGAAGTGTACAATGAGCAGTTCTTC
TRBV11-2	NA	NA	TRBJ2-7	CASSFGRGSSYEQYF	TGTGCCAGCAGCTTTGGGCGGGGCAGTTCCTACGAGCAGTACTTC
TRBV27	NA	NA	TRBJ2-2	CASRIAVFGELFF	TGTGCCAGCAGGATAGCGGTGTTCGGGGAGCTGTTTTTT
TRBV10-2	TRBD1	NA	TRBJ1-6	CASRIGQGGTHNSPLHF	TGCGCCAGCAGGATCGGACAGGGGGGCACCCATAATTCACCCCTCCACTTT
TRBV28	TRBD1	NA	TRBJ2-5	CASSFYSVRRTGEETQYF	TGTGCCAGCAGTTTTTACAGCGTGCGACGGACAGGGGAAGAGACCCAGTACTTC
TRBV5-1	TRBD1	NA	TRBJ2-7	CASSWDREYEQYF	TGCGCCAGCAGCTGGGACAGGGAGTACGAGCAGTACTTC
TRBV10-3	NA	NA	TRBJ1-3	CAISEPGPGNTIYF	TGTGCCATCAGTGAACCTGGGCCTGGAAACACCATATATTTT
TRBV2	TRBD2	few	TRBJ2-7	CASKGLAREQYF	TGTGCCAGCAAGGGACTAGCCCGGGAGCAGTACTTC
TRBV5-4	TRBD2	NA	TRBJ2-7	CASSLGLAEAYEQYF	TGTGCCAGCAGCTTGGGACTAGCGGAGGCCTACGAGCAGTACTTC
TRBV9	NA	NA	TRBJ1-2	CASSEGQGYGYTF	TGTGCCAGCAGCGAGGGGCAGGGCTATGGCTACACCTTC
TRBV5-4	TRBD2	NA	TRBJ2-5	CASSQGAGGETQYF	TGTGCCAGCAGCCAAGGAGCGGGAGGGGAGACCCAGTACTTC
TRBV9	NA	NA	TRBJ1-3	CASSVVSGFSGNTIYF	TGTGCCAGCAGCGTGGTTTCAGGCTTCAGTGGAAACACCATATATTTT
TRBV10-3	TRBD1	NA	TRBJ2-2	CAISGTTGGANTGELFF	TGTGCCATCAGTGGGACGACAGGGGGCGCAAACACCGGGGAGCTGTTTTTT